A single sample is the source of the 20 T cell receptor beta chains below, sequenced in a study of beta chain features in type 1 diabetes. Expressed TCRB transcripts got sequenced, as all isolated RNA was reverse transcribed. The data were produced by immunoSEQ multiplex PCR, yet TCRdb's version contains in-frame clones alone and is incomplete. Seen here are over 200,000 clones, approximately 10% observed once, and the top ten hold more than 0.015%. Study-wide points: TCRB CDR3 length was moderately but significantly reduced in all four CD4+ subsets of Type 1 diabetes patients.

These receptors lack a known antigen. The sequencing input was naive CD4+ T cells from blood. Receptors were obtained from a man aged 25 to 45 with type 1 diabetes.

This clone has just a few counts. The J gene is TRBJ2-3, the V gene TRBV6-6; 8 nucleotides line up with TRBD2. V trimming: 6 bases; J trimming: 4 bases; junction bases outside the gene matches: 6. The CDR3 length is 14 residues. Germline V lookup: CDR1 MNHNY, CDR2 SVGAGI (reference sequence). The CDR3 sequence: CASRTSDSADTQYF. The CDR3 coding sequence is TGTGCCAGCAGGACTAGCGACTCCGCAGATACGCAGTATTTT.

The gene calls are TRBV29-1 and TRBJ1-2; D possibly corresponds to TRBD1 (5 bases). The CDR3 is 13 amino acids. CDR1 and CDR2 from the germline V gene are SQVTM and ANQGSEA. The V gene lost 4 bases and the J gene lost 6 bases, with 15 bases spanning the gap. CDR3 amino acids: CSVGGAGLDGYTF. DNA of the CDR3: TGCAGCGTTGGGGGCGCAGGATTAGATGGCTACACCTTC. Drawing the rest from reference TRBV29-1 and TRBJ1-2, the complete variable domain is SAVISQKPSRDICQRGTSLTIQCQVDSQVTMMFWYRQQPGQSLTLIATANQGSEATYESGFVIDKFPISRPNLTFSTLTVSNMSPEDSSIYLCSVGGAGLDGYTFGSGTRLTVV.

The sample holds a few counts of this clone. The J gene is TRBJ2-3, the V gene TRBV28; 14 bases match TRBD2. V shed 3 bases, J shed 2 bases, and the junction held 13 bases outside the gene matches. Germline CDR1 is MDHEN and CDR2 is SYDVKM. The CDR3 has 20 amino acids. As DNA, the CDR3 is TGTGCCAGCAGTTTCCCCCTGAGACTAGCGGGGGGGCGGAACACAGATACGCAGTATTTT. Translation gives CASSFPLRLAGGRNTDTQYF.

The chain uses TRBV9 and TRBJ2-1; TRBD1 aligns across 8 bases. The germline gives CDR1 SGDLS, CDR2 YYNGEE. This CDR3 is built from 16 residues. With V trimmed by 3 bases and J by 6 bases, 11 bases remained unmatched. DNA for the CDR3: TGTGCCAGCAGCGCCAGCGACAGGGGCCTGGGCAATGAGCAGTTCTTC. Translating gives CASSASDRGLGNEQFF.

This clone was seen only a few times. The chain links TRBV9 to TRBJ2-2, with TRBD1 matching 9 bases. This CDR3 is built from 17 residues. The V and J ends lost 0 bases and 5 bases, in that order; junction bases with no gene match: 8. Germline V gene sequence: CDR1 SGDLS, CDR2 YYNGEE. As DNA, the CDR3 is TGTGCCAGCAGCGTAGGACTAACAGGGGGCAATACCGGGGAGCTGTTTTTT. This sequence encodes CASSVGLTGGNTGELFF.

This chain links TRBV5-4 with TRBJ2-2; 9 nucleotides align to TRBD2. This CDR3 spans 15 amino acids. Germline V gene sequence: CDR1 SGHNT, CDR2 YYREEE (reference sequence). V lost 5 bases and J lost 4; bases outside the gene matches: 6. This CDR3 reads CASRLLTSGTGELFF. The CDR3 coding sequence is TGTGCCAGCAGATTGTTGACTAGCGGCACCGGGGAGCTGTTTTTT. Using reference TRBV5-4 and TRBJ2-2 for the parts outside the CDR3, the full variable domain is ETGVTQSPTHLIKTRGQQVTLRCSSQSGHNTVSWYQQALGQGPQFIFQYYREEENGRGNFPPRFSGLQFPNYSSELNVNALELDDSALYLCASRLLTSGTGELFFGEGSRLTVL.

The V and J genes are TRBV6-5 and TRBJ2-7, with TRBD1 matching over 9 bases. The CDR3 runs to 14 residues. CDR1 is MNHEY and CDR2 is SVGAGI in the germline V gene. With V trimmed by 5 bases and J by 7 bases, 9 bases remained unmatched. CDR3 protein: CASSLQGALREQYF. The CDR3 DNA follows: TGTGCCAGCAGTCTACAGGGGGCCCTACGGGAGCAGTACTTC.

This clone appeared a few times. The chain is built from TRBV7-2 and TRBJ1-5; the D is unclear. The germline CDR1 and CDR2 sequences are SGHTA and FQGNSA. Trimming removed 2 bases at V and 2 bases at J, with 7 bases between. The CDR3 is made up of 14 amino acids. The CDR3, as DNA: TGTGCCAGCAGCTTATATTCGGGCAATCAGCCCCAGCATTTT. This sequence encodes CASSLYSGNQPQHF.

The V and J genes are TRBV28 and TRBJ1-4; D remains unclear. CDR1 is MDHEN and CDR2 is SYDVKM in the germline V gene. There are 12 residues in the CDR3. V lost 4 bases and J 4 bases, leaving 4 bases between the germline ends. The CDR3 DNA reads as TGTGCCAGCAGTTCGTATAATGAAAAACTGTTTTTT. It specifies CASSSYNEKLFF.

In this sample, this clone turned up a few times. The chain combines TRBV4-3 with TRBJ2-6; TRBD1 might be the D (6 bases). CDR3 length equals 19 residues. Trimming left V 0 bases short and J 0 bases short, with 15 bases between. Germline values: CDR1 LGHNA, CDR2 YSLEER. Written as DNA, the CDR3 is TGCGCCAGCAGCCAAGAAACCGGACAGTTATACTCTGGGGCCAACGTCCTGACTTTC. This encodes CASSQETGQLYSGANVLTF.

The chain uses TRBV5-4 and TRBJ1-2, with 7 bases matching TRBD1. Germline V gene data show CDR1 as SGHNT and CDR2 as YYREEE (reference sequence). Unmatched junction bases numbered 6, after V lost 1 base and J lost 6 bases. This CDR3 has 14 residues. This CDR3 is CASSLSQGRDGYTF. For the CDR3, the DNA is TGTGCCAGCAGCTTGTCACAGGGGCGAGATGGCTACACCTTC.

This clone was counted between two and nine times. J is TRBJ1-2 and V is TRBV4-2, with D possibly being TRBD1 (5 bases). CDR1 LGHNA and CDR2 YNFKEQ come from the germline V gene. The CDR3 is 15 amino acids. V was cut by 0 bases and J by 0 bases, with 8 bases left in between. CDR3 in amino acids: CASSQEVRANYGYTF. In nucleotides, the CDR3 is TGTGCCAGCAGCCAAGAGGTCAGGGCTAACTATGGCTACACCTTC.

The chain couples TRBV10-3 to TRBJ2-5; 11 bases are shared with TRBD1. CDR3 length: 14 residues. The ends lost 6 bases at V and 5 bases at J; junction bases unmatched: 5. From germline, CDR1 is ENHRY and CDR2 SYGVKD. The DNA of the CDR3 is TGTGCCATCAGCCGGACAGGGGGCGGTGAGACCCAGTACTTC. Amino acid sequence: CAISRTGGGETQYF.

The chain has TRBV2 and TRBJ1-5; TRBD1 is a possible D gene (6 bases). CDR3 size: 13 residues. With 6 bases removed from V and 7 bases from J, the gap between germline ends came to 13 bases. From germline, CDR1 is SNHLY and CDR2 FYNNEI. In DNA form, the CDR3 reads TGTGCCAGCAGGCCGAGGGGGAACCAGCCCCAGCATTTT. It translates to CASRPRGNQPQHF.

The rearrangement uses TRBV5-4 and TRBJ2-5; D is unclear. V lost 0 bases, J lost 0 bases, and 6 bases lay in between. The CDR3 runs to 14 residues. Germline assignment: CDR1 SGHNT and CDR2 YYREEE (reference sequence). The CDR3 DNA reads TGTGCCAGCAGCTTGGTCGGGTACCAAGAGACCCAGTACTTC. Translated: CASSLVGYQETQYF.

V usage is TRBV25-1 and J usage is TRBJ2-2; 8 bases fit TRBD1. Germline values: CDR1 MGHDK, CDR2 SYGVNS. The CDR3 loop spans 14 amino acids. The V and J ends lost 3 bases and 6 bases, in that order; junction bases with no gene match: 3. CDR3 sequence: CASSDNRGAGELFF. CDR3 in DNA: TGTGCCAGCAGTGATAACAGGGGGGCCGGGGAGCTGTTTTTT.

The J gene is TRBJ2-5, the V gene TRBV28, with 8 bases matching TRBD1. This CDR3 has 16 residues. J lost 3 bases, V lost 3 bases, and 9 bases had no gene match. The germline V gene has CDR1 MDHEN and CDR2 SYDVKM. CDR3 loop: CASSFMGQVVEETQYF. CDR3 DNA sequence: TGTGCCAGCAGTTTCATGGGACAGGTGGTAGAAGAGACCCAGTACTTC.

The V call is TRBV10-3, the J call TRBJ1-1; 11 bases fit TRBD1. Germline loops: CDR1 ENHRY, CDR2 SYGVKD. Trimming took 0 bases from V and 3 from J; bases not matched to a gene: 3. The CDR3 consists of 16 residues. CDR3 nucleotide sequence: TGTGCCATCAGTGAGTCTCAGGGACAGGGGGACACTGAAGCTTTCTTT. Its translation: CAISESQGQGDTEAFF.

The V and J genes are TRBV2 and TRBJ1-5; TRBD1 matches 7 bases. V shed 7 bases, J shed 4 bases, and the junction held 4 bases outside the gene matches. The length of the CDR3 is 13 residues. The germline V gene encodes CDR1 SNHLY and CDR2 FYNNEI. Here the CDR3 reads CASTGTANQPQHF. The CDR3 nucleotides read TGTGCCAGCACCGGGACAGCAAATCAGCCCCAGCATTTT.

V and J are TRBV7-2 and TRBJ2-1, with D possibly TRBD2 on 6 matching bases. This CDR3 is 13 amino acids long. Trimming cost V 5 bases and J 9 bases, with 14 bases left between them. From germline, CDR1 is SGHTA and CDR2 FQGNSA. CDR3 bases: TGTGCCAGCAGCGGCCTAGCGAGGGTTGAGCAGTTCTTC. Protein sequence: CASSGLARVEQFF.